This TCR beta chain was sequenced for a study of molecular identifiers for immune sequencing clone quantification. The CDR3 length is 15 residues. With 0 bases removed from V and 0 bases from J, the gap between germline ends came to 8 bases. Germline CDR1 SGHAT, CDR2 FQNNGV. Sorting captured naive CD8 T cells as CD8+CD4-CCR7+CD45RA+. In TCRdb, the PCR reads were re-called with MiXCR into one record per CDR3 protein. The table lists 79,000 or so distinct CDR3 sequences, 25% of them singletons. This sequence originates from a human donor in good health. Some libraries in this study had Jurkat cell RNA spiked in. This rearrangement joins TRBV11-2 to TRBJ2-5; D is ambiguous. The source material was naive CD8+ T cells from blood, with Jurkat cell RNA spiked in. Subset meaning: FACS-sorted CD8+CD4-CCR7+CD45RA+ naive T cells. The CDR3 protein is CASSLEAAHQETQYF. Here the CDR3 DNA reads TGTGCCAGCAGCTTAGAGGCTGCCCACCAAGAGACCCAGTACTTC.